These 29 T cell receptor beta chains share one sample of origin, sequenced in a study of T cells after yellow fever vaccination. One entry per CDR3 protein results from TCRdb running MiXCR on the 5' RACE reads. In the table there are fewer than 150,000 distinct CDR3 sequences, about 6.8% of which are singletons. The source material was CD4+ T cells sorted from PBMCs, sampled around 45 days after the first yellow fever vaccination. The receptors here all came from a man younger than 30 who received the YFV17D yellow fever vaccine.

This clonotype came up many times. This rearrangement joins TRBV7-9 to TRBJ1-1; no definite D call. Trimming took off 7 bases at V and 5 bases at J, with 11 bases between the two ends. Germline V gene sequence: CDR1 SEHNR, CDR2 FQNEAQ (reference sequence). This CDR3 has 12 residues. CDR3: CASTTPGTEAFF. The CDR3 DNA sequence: TGTGCCAGCACCACCCCGGGTACTGAAGCTTTCTTT.

In this sample, this clonotype turned up many times. The V gene is TRBV4-2, the J gene TRBJ1-2, with D possibly TRBD1 on 6 matching bases. Germline loops: CDR1 LGHNA, CDR2 YNFKEQ. Trimming pared 0 bases from V and 8 bases from J, leaving 13 bases between. The CDR3 covers 14 residues. The CDR3 sequence: CASSQDSWQGGYTF. The CDR3 coding sequence is TGTGCCAGCAGCCAAGATTCCTGGCAGGGGGGCTACACCTTC.

This clonotype was seen ten or more times. This rearrangement joins TRBV20-1 to TRBJ1-5; the D is unclear. CDR3 length: 12 amino acids. The germline V and J ends were trimmed by 6 bases and 9 bases, with 15 bases remaining between them. The V gene's germline CDR1 is DFQATT and CDR2 SNEGSKA (reference sequence). CDR3 coding DNA: TGCAGTGCCAGCGGAGGTGGAGGGCCCCAGCATTTT. It specifies CSASGGGGPQHF.

This rearrangement joins TRBV7-3 to TRBJ1-1, with a possible D match to TRBD1 (6 bases). The germline V gene has CDR1 SGHTA and CDR2 FQGTGA. The CDR3 is made up of 14 amino acids. Trimming shortened V by 8 bases and J by 0 bases, and 13 bases separated the two germline ends. The CDR3 region is CASVSGAVNTEAFF. CDR3 DNA: TGTGCCAGCGTTTCAGGGGCCGTGAACACTGAAGCTTTCTTT.

This clonotype was detected ten times or more. The J gene is TRBJ1-4, the V gene TRBV30, with D hard to call. V lost 4 bases, J lost 6 bases, and 12 bases lay in between. The CDR3 is made up of 13 amino acids. Germline V lookup: CDR1 GTSNPN, CDR2 SVGIG (reference sequence). For the CDR3, the DNA is TGTGCCTGGAACGGTCCAGGAGATGAAAAACTGTTTTTT. As protein: CAWNGPGDEKLFF.

This clonotype was observed at least ten times. The rearrangement links TRBV7-2 to TRBJ2-3, with D possibly matching TRBD2 (6 bases). Trimming left V 1 base short and J 4 bases short, with 18 bases between. Germline lookup yields CDR1 SGHTA and CDR2 FQGNSA. The CDR3 has 17 residues. The CDR3 nucleotides read TGTGCCAGCAGCTTAGGCGGGACGTGGATCGGGGCAGATACGCAGTATTTT. Amino acid sequence: CASSLGGTWIGADTQYF.

This clonotype has just a few counts. V gene TRBV20-1 combines with J gene TRBJ2-7, with D possibly being TRBD2 (6 bases). The CDR3 is 13 residues long. Between the trimmed V and J ends, which lost 4 bases and 5 bases, there was a span of 15 bases. Looked up from germline, CDR1 is DFQATT and CDR2 is SNEGSKA (reference sequence). The CDR3 sequence is CSAKTGLIHEQYV. CDR3 coding DNA: TGCAGTGCTAAAACGGGACTCATCCACGAGCAGTACGTC.

This clonotype was seen at least ten times. The chain combines TRBV20-1 with TRBJ2-1; D is possibly TRBD2 (7 bases). Deletions cut 0 bases from V and 9 bases from J, with 18 bases between. The germline V gene has CDR1 DFQATT and CDR2 SNEGSKA (reference sequence). The CDR3 covers 15 residues. CDR3 bases: TGCAGTGCTAGAGATTCATGGCGGGGGCATTTTGAGCAGTTCTTC. Protein sequence: CSARDSWRGHFEQFF.

This clonotype was seen ten or more times. The rearrangement uses TRBV25-1 and TRBJ2-1; tentatively, D is TRBD1 (6 bases). The CDR3 loop spans 14 amino acids. V lost 3 bases and J 6 bases, leaving 12 bases between the germline ends. Per the germline V gene, CDR1 is MGHDK and CDR2 is SYGVNS. CDR3 sequence (DNA): TGTGCCAGCAGTGAGTACAGGGTTCCCAATGAGCAGTTCTTC. Translation: CASSEYRVPNEQFF.

This clonotype was recorded at least ten times. V is TRBV24-1 and J is TRBJ2-1, with 7 bases aligning to TRBD1. This CDR3 region has 15 residues. Germline lookup yields CDR1 KGHDR and CDR2 SFDVKD. J gave up 5 bases and V 4 bases, and 7 bases lay outside the gene matches. CDR3 amino acids: CATSDQTGPDNEQFF. CDR3 nucleotides: TGTGCCACCAGTGACCAGACAGGGCCGGACAATGAGCAGTTCTTC.

The table lists this clonotype with a few counts. The chain links TRBV18 to TRBJ2-1; D not certain. The V and J ends lost 2 bases and 7 bases respectively, with 6 bases between them. The germline CDR1 and CDR2 sequences are KGHSH and LQKENI. This CDR3 has 12 amino acids. CDR3 in amino acids: CASSPGGNEQFF. In nucleotides, the CDR3 is TGTGCCAGCTCACCAGGCGGAAATGAGCAGTTCTTC.

This clonotype was detected ten times or more. The V and J genes are TRBV4-2 and TRBJ2-5; 7 bases are shared with TRBD1. The length of the CDR3 is 16 residues. V gave up 0 bases and J gave up 2 bases; unmatched junction bases: 6. Per the germline V gene, CDR1 is LGHNA and CDR2 is YNFKEQ. CDR3 DNA sequence: TGTGCCAGCAGCCAAGATCGGACAGGTCCACAAGAGACCCAGTACTTC. As protein: CASSQDRTGPQETQYF.

This clonotype was recorded many times. The CDR3 spells CASGGAPDTQYF. In DNA, the CDR3 is TGTGCCAGCGGGGGGGCCCCAGATACGCAGTATTTT. The rearrangement joins TRBV12-3 or TRBV12-4 to TRBJ2-3, with a tentative D call TRBD2 (7 bases). Trimming stripped 8 bases from V and 4 bases from J, with 10 bases between. The CDR3 runs to 12 residues.

The table lists this clonotype with many counts. J is TRBJ2-6 and V is TRBV11-2; 7 positions agree with TRBD1. This CDR3 spans 17 amino acids. CDR1 SGHAT and CDR2 FQNNGV come from the germline V gene. Germline trimming cut 5 bases from V and 2 bases from J; bases unmatched to any gene: 9. In DNA form, the CDR3 reads TGTGCCAGCAGCCCCCTGACAGGGACCCCTGGGGCCAACGTCCTGACTTTC. Residues: CASSPLTGTPGANVLTF.

This clonotype was observed many times. The rearrangement links TRBV4-1 to TRBJ2-1; D may be TRBD1 or TRBD2 (6 bases each). Germline-derived CDR1 and CDR2 are MGHRA and YSYEKL. The germline V and J ends were trimmed by 4 bases and 0 bases, with 16 bases remaining between them. The CDR3 totals 17 residues. The CDR3 loop is CASSRGALGDSYNEQFF. CDR3 nucleotide sequence: TGCGCCAGCAGCCGGGGGGCATTGGGGGACTCCTACAATGAGCAGTTCTTC.

This clonotype was observed at least ten times. In nucleotides, the CDR3 is TGTGCCAGCAGCCTGAGAACGGACTTATCCGAGCAGTACTTC. Protein product: CASSLRTDLSEQYF. This chain uses TRBV3-1 with TRBJ2-7, with D tentatively TRBD2 (5 bases). Germline-derived CDR1 and CDR2 are LGHDT and YNNKEL (reference sequence). The CDR3 is 14 amino acids. The germline V and J ends were trimmed by 4 bases and 6 bases, with 16 bases remaining between them.

This clonotype has at least ten counts. The rearrangement uses TRBV9 and TRBJ2-5; D is perhaps TRBD1 (6 bases). The CDR3 consists of 14 residues. The V and J ends lost 0 bases and 2 bases respectively, with 8 bases between them. Germline values: CDR1 SGDLS, CDR2 YYNGEE. CDR3 DNA sequence: TGTGCCAGCAGCGTAGGGACAGCACAAGAGACCCAGTACTTC. This translates into CASSVGTAQETQYF. Based on the CDR3 plus reference TRBV9 and TRBJ2-5, the full variable domain is DSGVTQTPKHLITATGQRVTLRCSPRSGDLSVYWYQQSLDQGLQFLIQYYNGEERAKGNILERFSAQQFPDLHSELNLSSLELGDSALYFCASSVGTAQETQYFGPGTRLLVL.

This clonotype has at least ten counts. The chain combines TRBV12-3 or TRBV12-4 with TRBJ1-1, with D possibly matching TRBD1 (6 bases). V shed 6 bases and J shed 4 bases, with 15 bases lying between them. The CDR3 contains 14 residues. CDR3: CASSPAGVTTEAFF. CDR3 sequence (DNA): TGTGCCAGCAGCCCCGCAGGGGTCACCACTGAAGCTTTCTTT.

This clonotype was seen more than once but under ten times. V gene TRBV5-5 combines with J gene TRBJ1-4, with D perhaps TRBD1 (5 bases). This CDR3 is built from 14 residues. The V end lost 6 bases, the J end lost 1 base, and 10 bases lay between the germline ends. Germline V gene lookup returns CDR1 SGHKS and CDR2 YYEKEE (reference sequence). For the CDR3, the DNA is TGTGCCAGCACATTAAGGGGAACTAATGAAAAACTGTTTTTT. This sequence encodes CASTLRGTNEKLFF.

The sample holds a few counts of this clonotype. V and J are TRBV7-2 and TRBJ2-7, with no clear D. Germline V gene data show CDR1 as SGHTA and CDR2 as FQGNSA. This CDR3 region has 12 residues. Deletions cut 5 bases from V and 0 bases from J, with 5 bases between. The CDR3 protein is CASSPTSYEQYF. The CDR3 DNA reads TGTGCCAGCAGCCCCACCTCCTACGAGCAGTACTTC.

The sample holds many counts of this clonotype. J is TRBJ1-5 and V is TRBV9; D unresolved. The V gene's germline CDR1 is SGDLS and CDR2 YYNGEE. CDR3 length: 13 amino acids. Trimming stripped 0 bases from V and 3 bases from J, with 4 bases between. The DNA of the CDR3 is TGTGCCAGCAGCGTAGACCACAATCAGCCCCAGCATTTT. Protein sequence: CASSVDHNQPQHF. Together with reference TRBV9 and TRBJ1-5, the CDR3 gives the full variable domain: DSGVTQTPKHLITATGQRVTLRCSPRSGDLSVYWYQQSLDQGLQFLIQYYNGEERAKGNILERFSAQQFPDLHSELNLSSLELGDSALYFCASSVDHNQPQHFGDGTRLSIL.

This clonotype was picked up many times. The chain joins TRBV11-2 to TRBJ2-2, with no clear D. V was pared by 5 bases and J by 4 bases, with 8 bases between. Germline lookup yields CDR1 SGHAT and CDR2 FQNNGV. CDR3 length: 13 amino acids. CDR3: CASSIIPTGELFF. CDR3 in DNA: TGTGCCAGCAGCATCATTCCCACCGGGGAGCTGTTTTTT.

In its sample, this clonotype was seen once. A much larger clonotype is one base distant, so this may be a read error. The CDR3 here is CASRHGLASTGELFF. Written as DNA, the CDR3 is TGTGCCAGCAGGCACGGACTAGCCAGCACCGGGGAGCTGTTTTTT. This sequence joins TRBV4-2 and TRBJ2-2; 8 bases are shared with TRBD2. The CDR3 has 15 amino acids. The germline gives CDR1 LGHNA, CDR2 YNFKEQ. V dropped 6 bases and J dropped 4; count of bases not matched to a gene: 7.

This clonotype appeared many times. The V gene is TRBV7-2, the J gene TRBJ1-4, with D perhaps TRBD1 (5 bases). Per the germline V gene, CDR1 is SGHTA and CDR2 is FQGNSA. The CDR3 extends over 15 amino acids. V shed 3 bases and J shed 9 bases, with 17 bases lying between them. CDR3 region: CASSFGAAPDQKLFF. The CDR3 DNA reads as TGTGCCAGCAGCTTCGGGGCAGCGCCGGATCAAAAACTGTTTTTT.

This clonotype occurred many times. The chain joins TRBV15 to TRBJ2-3; TRBD2 agrees at 7 bases. The CDR3 extends over 15 amino acids. With V trimmed by 1 base and J by 4 bases, 5 bases remained unmatched. Germline loops: CDR1 LNHNV, CDR2 YYDKDF (reference sequence). CDR3 loop: CATSRGGGHADTQYF. Written as DNA, the CDR3 is TGTGCCACCAGCAGAGGGGGAGGGCACGCAGATACGCAGTATTTT.

This clonotype was seen at least ten times. This chain links TRBV20-1 with TRBJ1-5, with D perhaps TRBD1 (6 bases). CDR3 length: 15 amino acids. Looked up from germline, CDR1 is DFQATT and CDR2 is SNEGSKA (reference sequence). The ends were cut back, 6 bases at V and 4 bases at J, with 19 bases in the middle. CDR3 in amino acids: CSAIDPGEGNQPQHF. The CDR3 DNA is TGCAGTGCCATCGACCCAGGGGAAGGTAATCAGCCCCAGCATTTT.

This clonotype showed up many times. The chain employs TRBV7-3 and TRBJ2-2; 10 bases align to TRBD2. CDR1 is SGHTA, CDR2 FQGTGA, per germline. The CDR3 loop spans 18 amino acids. The V gene end was trimmed by 1 base and the J gene end by 3 bases; junction bases not matched to a gene: 8. The CDR3 spells CASSLNSGGGPDTGELFF. The CDR3 coding sequence is TGTGCCAGCAGCTTAAACAGCGGGGGGGGCCCAGACACCGGGGAGCTGTTTTTT. Full variable domain (remainder filled in from reference TRBV7-3 and TRBJ2-2): GAGVSQTPSNKVTEKGKYVELRCDPISGHTALYWYRQSLGQGPEFLIYFQGTGAADDSGLPNDRFFAVRPEGSVSTLKIQRTERGDSAVYLCASSLNSGGGPDTGELFFGEGSRLTVL.

In its sample, this clonotype was seen many times. V and J are TRBV5-1 and TRBJ2-7; possibly TRBD2 for D (6 bases). Looked up from germline, CDR1 is SGHRS and CDR2 is YFSETQ. V was clipped by 2 bases and J by 0 bases, with 15 bases between them. The CDR3 is 16 amino acids. The CDR3 is CASSLGGATSSYEQYV. For the CDR3, the DNA is TGCGCCAGCAGCTTAGGCGGGGCTACAAGCTCCTACGAGCAGTACGTC.

The chain couples TRBV7-6 to TRBJ2-3; 14 nucleotides match TRBD2. V gave up 4 bases and J gave up 4 bases; unmatched junction bases: 4. CDR3 length: 16 amino acids. The V gene's germline CDR1 is SGHVS and CDR2 FNYEAQ. CDR3 nucleotides: TGTGCCAGCAGCTCGACTAGCGGGGGGGCCTCAGATACGCAGTATTTT. This gives the protein CASSSTSGGASDTQYF.